This T cell receptor (beta chain) was documented in a study of cytomegalovirus exposure and HLA in healthy donors (dated by TCRdb to 2016 to 2017). In terms of the full investigation: In an earlier analysis of roughly 590 of the donors, 276 Gb of sequence data and roughly 100 million unique TCR beta sequences from about 190 million T cells were reported. An early release covering 550 to 700 HLA-typed donors comprised roughly 300 gigabases of sequencing data and 85 million to 100 million unique TCR sequences. Among the roughly 430 genotyped donors, about 83% belonged to the genetic ancestry cluster associated with self-reported Caucasian donors. The aim of the study was to test whether cataloging public T cell receptors could identify signatures of past pathogen exposure. The study used immunosequencing to profile the T cell repertoires of hundreds of subjects and linked those repertoires to cytomegalovirus serostatus. Along with the approximately 650-subject first cohort, a separate validation cohort of about 110 different subjects was used. To predict cytomegalovirus infection status, the study combined high-throughput TCR immunosequencing, statistical association of individual TCRs with disease status, and machine learning. A later analysis re-analyzed previously published TCR beta repertoires from 650 to 800 donors and added high-resolution HLA genotyping to study TCR occurrence patterns. Rather than drawing on any new phenotypic data, the later analysis identified candidate immune exposures from TCR beta sequences and the way those sequences occurred across donors. An earlier analysis of nearly 600 of the donors applied high-throughput TCR beta sequencing to assess whether each TCR beta V gene segment acted as functional or pseudogenic. Donor age, sex, ethnicity and CMV serostatus were compiled alongside the repertoire data. Genome-wide SNP genotypes for about 65% of the roughly 670 donors were used in a later genetic analysis, which treated that subset as a discovery cohort. Every discovery cohort repertoire had been produced on one sequencing platform. HLA typing included class I and class II loci at four-digit resolution. Typing coverage varied by locus: roughly 629-640 donors for A, B, C, DRB1 and DQB1; approximately 560 for DQA1; 606 for DPA1; some 470 for DPB1. A handful of DR-DQ haplotypes were treated as single units for association and clustering because of strong linkage in the cohort. Among about 370 genotyped donors of the cohort, an average of roughly 230,000 unique TCR beta nucleotide sequences was sequenced per donor, of which about 18% were non-productive. What the authors observed across the whole study: According to a later analysis, most CMV-associated TCR beta chains appeared to be HLA-restricted, and the HLA associations seemed to be driven largely by CMV exposure. Because HLA typing was unavailable for some donors at each locus, only the typed subset was used in association tests. A total of around 150 TCR beta chains were listed by the study as associated with cytomegalovirus. When HLA alleles, especially DR and DQ, strongly co-occurred, attributing TCR associations to individual alleles was difficult. A further reported finding was that TCR beta sequences accurately predicted the HLA-A and HLA-B alleles for most subjects in the first cohort. Some IMGT-functional V segments, including TRBV6-2 and TRBV6-3, could not be distinguished by the 87-base-pair reads and were therefore excluded. According to a later genetic analysis, donors in an Asian-associated ancestry cluster had fewer N-insertions in productive TCRs than the approximately 700-donor mean. According to a later analysis, parvovirus B19, influenza, CMV and Epstein-Barr virus appeared linked to several top co-occurrence clusters. Correlated functional status among segregating V segments might reflect linkage disequilibrium, but an unknown experimental factor could not be ruled out. In an earlier analysis of more than 450 of the donors, most TCR beta V segments were observed in productive rearrangements about 87% or about 30% of the time, broadly matching IMGT annotations. The sequencing pipeline was judged likely to have produced a cluster of highly shared sequence variants as a technical artifact. In a later analysis, over 15,000 TCR beta sequences were associated with specific HLA alleles at a false discovery rate of 0.05. The authors suggested that the approach could potentially be extended to other disease states and immunological phenotypes. In a later analysis, TCR association rates were found to vary across HLA loci, with the most associated TCRs seen for DRB1 alleles and the fewest for HLA-C alleles. The cohort was sequenced for TCR beta chains only, and without alpha or paired-chain data the features that could be detected were limited. The classifier was reported to diagnose cytomegalovirus status with high specificity and sensitivity in both the original and validation cohorts. A few of the identified cytomegalovirus-associated TCR beta chains were confirmed in vitro to be specific for cytomegalovirus antigens. In a later genetic analysis, a missense DCLRE1C variant was associated with V-gene and J-gene trimming of TCR beta chains, and the association was replicated in an independent cohort. In a later analysis, HLA-associated TCR beta chains were found to be more clonally expanded and to have lower generation probabilities than equally common non-associated chains. While some public TCRs were present in many individuals, most TCR sequences turned up only very rarely across donors. Because counts were too low, some 17 rarely observed V segments, including chromosome 9 orphons, were left out of the earlier analysis of about 620 of the donors. For the cohort, immune exposure information was limited to CMV serostatus. Presence/absence analyses assumed roughly uniform sequencing depth across donors, an assumption that may not hold.

The library was obtained by the immunoSEQ multiplex PCR assay. For the multiplex PCR, a mixture combining 60 forward primers for TCR Vbeta segments and 13 reverse primers for TCR Jbeta segments was used. The CDR3 region of rearranged TCR beta genes was amplified from genomic DNA with a multiplex PCR assay. The Illumina HiSeq System was used to sequence the amplified TCR beta libraries as 87-base-pair reads. On the study's bioinformatics: In a later analysis, approximately 74 million unique TCR beta chains were counted across the approximately 670 repertoires, and roughly 11 million of these chains were shared by at least two donors. Raw reads were error-corrected and collapsed into unique sequences with a nearest-neighbor algorithm that merged closely related sequences to remove PCR and sequencing errors. V, D and J gene segments were assigned by aligning CDR3 sequences to IMGT reference sequences. Each retained sequence needed at least a six-nucleotide match to both a V gene segment and a J gene segment. A rearrangement was called productive if the CDR3 had no stop codons and remained in frame with V and J, and every other rearrangement was called non-productive. Following IMGT convention, CDR3 was defined as the stretch from the second conserved V-encoded cysteine up to the conserved J-encoded phenylalanine. The earlier analysis of fewer than 750 of the donors excluded sequences that lacked an unambiguous match to a single V gene segment. An earlier analysis of some 500 of the donors classified V segments as functional when productive rearrangements were above 56.7% and as segregating when the standard deviation between donors was above 5%. To diagnose cytomegalovirus status from the catalog of TCR beta chain sequences, a statistical classification framework was built. A later analysis assigned V and J genes by comparing TCR nucleotide sequences with IMGT/GENE-DB human TR gene sequences. The TCRdist pipeline was used in a later analysis to assign CDR3 sequences and most-parsimonious VDJ recombination scenarios. In a later analysis, each TCR beta chain was defined by its CDR3 amino acid sequence together with its V-gene family, and reads without a unique V-gene family were excluded. A later analysis removed several hundred highly shared, low-generation-probability nucleotide sequences to deal with suspected cross-contamination and a sequencing artifact. For each public chain, a later analysis derived a clonal expansion index from normalized ranks of inferred template counts within each repertoire. Generation probabilities in a later analysis came from a VDJ recombination model fitted to out-of-frame rearrangements, and those results were checked against IGoR. Hypergeometric tests were used in a later analysis to score TCR-TCR, TCR-HLA and TCR-CMV co-occurrence, with a repertoire-size bias correction applied to the TCR pairs. To estimate false discovery rates, a later analysis permuted the HLA or CMV assignments 20 times. In a later analysis, co-occurring TCRs were grouped with DBSCAN, and TCRdist sequence similarity was added when clustering was performed within HLA-allele-positive subsets. Repertoires with fewer than 30,000 or more than 120,000 public chains, plus five repertoires with anomalous nucleotide sharing, were excluded from co-occurrence clustering. TCRdb holds this immuneACCESS table with in-frame rearrangements only. Some clones are missing; in checked studies, unresolved V genes explain under half, and the rest has no known cause. V and J calls and clone size come straight from that table; D and trimming were deduced from the DNA. Recorded for this sample are 120,000 to 150,000 clones; over 60% of them occurred a single time. Of the sample, 4.9% falls within the top ten clones.

In total, 630 or so healthy bone marrow donors made up the cohort. Cohort members were all nominally healthy when sampled, although unrecorded immune exposures were likely present. The donor tested CMV seronegative and was one of the 352 seronegative cohort members. A peripheral blood sample was collected from each donor, and TCR beta sequencing was performed on peripheral blood mononuclear cells. Genomic DNA extraction from the blood cell samples was performed with the Qiagen DNeasy Blood Extraction Kit. A remark on this clone: Its antigen remains unidentified. Base qualities are missing; no much larger clone stands one base away.

V sheds 0 bases and J sheds 4 bases, leaving 13 bases between their ends. From the cysteine up to the phenylalanine, the CDR3 has a length of 15 residues. Only CDR3 DNA is held: 45 bases, read in frame from base 1. The germline V gene gives CDR1 as SGHRS and CDR2 as YFSETQ. The sample taken for sequencing was PBMCs. Recombination linked TRBV5-1 to TRBJ2-5, and perhaps TRBD2 as D gene, on 5 matching bases. This TCR was sampled from a woman aged 50 to 65 in good health and CMV-seronegative. The bases are TGCGCCAGCAGCTTGGGAGGGCCAACCCCAGAGACCCAGTACTTC. The resulting protein is CASSLGGPTPETQYF.